This T cell receptor beta chain was identified during a study of blood T cells in healthy people across ages. The CDR3 has 15 amino acids. V lost 2 bases to trimming and J lost 4 bases, with 14 bases between them. The second PCR ran about 6 to 12 cycles with a sample-barcoded 5' primer and J-beta primers. TCRdb reanalysed the 5' RACE reads using MiXCR and keeps one entry per CDR3 protein. The sample records 700,000 or so distinct CDR3 sequences, about a fifth being singletons. Ranging in age from about 6 to 90, the donors were healthy Caucasian individuals from Russia. This clonotype was counted between two and nine times.

The TCR sequence derives from a man between 65 and 80 years old in good health. The chain links TRBV12-3 or TRBV12-4 to TRBJ1-1; D call uncertain. Source material: blood. CDR3 residues: CASSLFVPGITEAFF. CDR3 DNA sequence: TGTGCCAGCAGTTTATTTGTCCCAGGCATCACTGAAGCTTTCTTT.